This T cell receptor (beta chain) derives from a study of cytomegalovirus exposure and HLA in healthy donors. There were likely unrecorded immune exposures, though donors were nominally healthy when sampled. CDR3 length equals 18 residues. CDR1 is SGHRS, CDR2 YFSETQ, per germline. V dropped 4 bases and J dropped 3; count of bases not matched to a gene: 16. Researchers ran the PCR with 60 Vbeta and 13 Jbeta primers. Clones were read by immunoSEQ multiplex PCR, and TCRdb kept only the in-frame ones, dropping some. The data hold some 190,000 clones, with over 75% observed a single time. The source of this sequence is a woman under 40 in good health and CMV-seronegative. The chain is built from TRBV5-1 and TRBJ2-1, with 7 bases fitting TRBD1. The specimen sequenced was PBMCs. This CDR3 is CASSQKGYRGPGYNEQFF. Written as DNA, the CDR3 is TGCGCCAGCAGCCAGAAAGGCTACAGGGGACCCGGCTACAATGAGCAGTTCTTC.